The rows below give T cell receptor beta chains drawn from one sample of a study of control samples from healthy donors and cancer patients. The data were produced by immunoSEQ multiplex PCR, yet TCRdb's version contains in-frame clones alone and is incomplete. Of some 250,000 clones listed, more than 65% are singletons. Sequencing used PBMCs. The source is a woman between 55 and 75 years old with lung cancer. CDR3s include the opening cysteine and the closing phenylalanine or tryptophan. Fields, in order: J gene, D gene, clone size, V gene, CDR3 DNA, CDR3 protein. A D gene is named only where the DNA matches it firmly. Where a row states a size, it is once, few, many or the class of an expanded clone; other rows omit it.

TRBJ2-7,TRBD2,many,TRBV5-6,TGTGCCAGCAGCTTGAAGCGGGGGTACTCCTACGAGCAGTACTTC,CASSLKRGYSYEQYF
TRBJ2-3,.,.,TRBV9,TGTGCCAGCAGCGTAGATACTGACACAGATACGCAGTATTTT,CASSVDTDTDTQYF
TRBJ1-1,TRBD1,.,TRBV7-2,TGTGCCAGCAGCTTAGCCCGACAGGGGAGGACTGAAGCTTTCTTT,CASSLARQGRTEAFF
TRBJ2-1,.,.,TRBV7-9,TGTGCCAGCAGCTTAGCGAAAACTCCCCCCAAGGGGCAGTTCTTC,CASSLAKTPPKGQFF
TRBJ2-7,.,many,TRBV2,TGTGCCAGCGAACGCGCCGAGGAGCAGTACTTC,CASERAEEQYF
TRBJ1-1,TRBD1,.,TRBV5-1,TGCGCCAGCAGCCCAGGGGGCGGAGAGACTGAAGCTTTCTTT,CASSPGGGETEAFF
TRBJ1-2,.,once,TRBV3-1/TRBV3-2,TGTGCCAGCAGCCCCCAGGATGGGCGGGATGGCTACACCTTC,CASSPQDGRDGYTF
TRBJ1-2,TRBD1,.,TRBV5-1,TGCGCCAGCAGCTTGGGTTTACAGGGGGATGGCTACACCTTC,CASSLGLQGDGYTF
TRBJ1-4,.,once,TRBV4-2,TGTGCCAGCACGCAGGGGCCAACTAATGAAAAACTGTTTTTT,CASTQGPTNEKLFF
TRBJ2-7,.,.,TRBV7-9,TGTGCCAGCAGCTTAACCGGGCCTTCCTACGAGCAGTACTTC,CASSLTGPSYEQYF
TRBJ2-1,.,.,TRBV6-5,TGTGCCAGCAATCGGGGTCTTTACAATGAGCAGTTCTTC,CASNRGLYNEQFF
TRBJ1-1,.,.,TRBV2,TGTGCCAGCAGCGCCAACACTGAAGCTTTCTTT,CASSANTEAFF
TRBJ1-6,TRBD1,.,TRBV10-3,TGTGCCATCAGGGGGACAGGGGATGATTCACCCCTCCACTTT,CAIRGTGDDSPLHF
TRBJ1-6,.,.,TRBV7-9,TGTGCCAGCAGCCCAATACAGGAGTTTTCCTCCTATAATTCACCCCTCCACTTT,CASSPIQEFSSYNSPLHF
TRBJ2-7,TRBD1,.,TRBV28,TGTGCCAGCAGTCTCCCGGACAGGGATTACGAGCAGTACTTC,CASSLPDRDYEQYF
TRBJ1-2,TRBD1,.,TRBV18,TGTGCCAGCTCACCCCGACAGGGGGATTGGGATGGCTACACCTTC,CASSPRQGDWDGYTF
TRBJ2-2,.,.,TRBV24-1,TGTGCCACCAGACCTAGTGGCGGTCCGAACACCGGGGAGCTGTTTTTT,CATRPSGGPNTGELFF
TRBJ2-5,.,.,TRBV5-1,TGCGCCAGCAGCTTCGCCGGGGAGGAGACCCAGTACTTC,CASSFAGEETQYF
TRBJ1-5,.,.,TRBV10-1,TGCGCCAGCAGTGAGCCGGATCAGCCCCAGCATTTT,CASSEPDQPQHF
TRBJ1-5,.,.,TRBV20-1,TGCAGTGCTGTGGGGGCTCAGCCCCAGCATTTT,CSAVGAQPQHF
TRBJ2-7,TRBD2,once,TRBV3-1/TRBV3-2,TGTGCCAGCAGCCAAGGCCGGGCGGGGGGCTCCTACGAGCAGTACTTC,CASSQGRAGGSYEQYF
TRBJ1-4,.,.,TRBV2,TGTGCCAGCAACAGACATGCAACTAATGAAAAACTGTTTTTT,CASNRHATNEKLFF
TRBJ2-1,.,.,TRBV2,TGTGCCAGCAGTGACTTGGGGGATGAGCAGTTCTTC,CASSDLGDEQFF
TRBJ2-3,.,.,TRBV7-3,TGTGCCAGCAGCTTAACGGGCGGGAACTTTTTT,CASSLTGGNFF
TRBJ1-6,TRBD1,.,TRBV5-1,TGCGCCAGCAGCTTTAGCGGACAGGAGAATTCACCCCTCCACTTT,CASSFSGQENSPLHF
TRBJ2-5,.,.,TRBV18,TGTGCCAGCTCACCAAGTGAGGGCAACCAAGAGACCCAGTACTTC,CASSPSEGNQETQYF
TRBJ2-1,.,once,TRBV2,TGTGCCAGCAGTGAGGCGATGGGGCAGTTCTTC,CASSEAMGQFF